This entry lists 16 T cell receptor beta chains sequenced from one sample in a study of T cell changes during pregnancy in multiple sclerosis. Libraries were prepared by immunoSEQ multiplex PCR; TCRdb keeps only in-frame clonotypes and omits some of them. The sample shows 40,000 to 55,000 clones, roughly 90% of them seen only once. This specimen was peripheral blood, taken in the first trimester of pregnancy. The receptors stem from a female donor in good health, enrolled as a control in a pregnancy study.

The rearrangement uses TRBV18 and TRBJ2-2; 10 bases agree with TRBD1. V shed 1 base and J 4 bases; nucleotides not matched to a gene: 9. The germline V gene has CDR1 KGHSH and CDR2 LQKENI. The CDR3 is 18 residues long. CDR3 sequence reads: CASSPRTGGLWGTGELFF. In DNA form, the CDR3 reads TGTGCCAGCTCACCACGGACAGGGGGTCTATGGGGCACCGGGGAGCTGTTTTTT.

The V call is TRBV19, the J call TRBJ2-5, with TRBD2 matching 10 bases. The CDR3 is made up of 15 amino acids. With 3 bases clipped from V and 4 bases from J, the junction kept 5 bases outside the gene matches. The germline V gene encodes CDR1 LNHDA and CDR2 SQIVND (reference sequence). This CDR3 reads CASSISGGRGETQYF. CDR3 in DNA: TGTGCCAGTAGTATTAGCGGGGGGCGAGGAGAGACCCAGTACTTC.

The chain links TRBV5-4 to TRBJ1-2; 9 nucleotides align to TRBD1. With V trimmed by 2 bases and J by 6 bases, 2 bases remained unmatched. CDR3 length: 13 residues. Germline V gives CDR1 SGHNT, CDR2 YYREEE (reference sequence). CDR3 coding DNA: TGTGCCAGCAGCTTTACAGGGGGCCATGGCTACACCTTC. Translation gives CASSFTGGHGYTF.

There are a few counts of this clone. The rearrangement links TRBV4-3 to TRBJ2-7; 7 positions match TRBD2. After removal of 1 base from V and 3 bases from J, the junction contained 6 bases not matched to a gene. Germline loops: CDR1 LGHNA, CDR2 YSLEER. The CDR3 runs 15 residues. The CDR3 region is CASSQGAGEGYEQYF. The CDR3 region has the DNA TGCGCCAGCAGCCAAGGGGCGGGAGAGGGCTACGAGCAGTACTTC.

The rearrangement joins TRBV30 to TRBJ1-2; weak D call: TRBD1 (6 bases). The CDR3 spans 11 residues. Germline lookup yields CDR1 GTSNPN and CDR2 SVGIG (reference sequence). The chain's CDR3 is CASPRGYGYTF. CDR3 nucleotide sequence: TGTGCTTCCCCCAGGGGTTATGGCTACACCTTC.

The gene calls are TRBV18 and TRBJ1-4; D remains unclear. The CDR3 spans 16 residues. V lost 5 bases, J lost 0 bases, and 13 bases lay in between. Per germline, CDR1 KGHSH and CDR2 LQKENI. The CDR3 region is CASSSLPGTTNEKLFF. In DNA, the CDR3 is TGTGCCAGCTCATCCCTACCGGGGACAACTAATGAAAAACTGTTTTTT.

The chain is built from TRBV6-1 and TRBJ2-1, with TRBD2 matching over 7 bases. J lost 10 bases, V lost 3 bases, and 9 bases had no gene match. This CDR3 is 14 amino acids long. Germline loops: CDR1 MNHNS, CDR2 SASEGT. The CDR3: CASSDRRLAGEQFF. DNA of the CDR3: TGTGCCAGCAGTGACCGGAGACTAGCCGGCGAGCAGTTCTTC.

The chain links TRBV4-2 to TRBJ2-1; 8 bases are a match to TRBD1. The V gene's germline CDR1 is LGHNA and CDR2 YNFKEQ. Trimming took 1 base from V and 13 from J; bases not matched to a gene: 9. The CDR3 covers 14 residues. The DNA for the CDR3 is TGTGCCAGCAGCCAAGCCCAGGGGCAGGGGGCCCAGTTCTTC. Its protein product is CASSQAQGQGAQFF.

The chain couples TRBV10-3 to TRBJ2-7; D is perhaps TRBD2 (5 bases). Between the trimmed V and J ends, which lost 7 bases and 3 bases, there was a span of 13 bases. This CDR3 has 13 amino acids. CDR1 is ENHRY and CDR2 is SYGVKD in the germline V gene. The CDR3 sequence: CAITTEGGYEQYF. Here the CDR3 DNA reads TGTGCCATCACAACCGAGGGCGGCTACGAGCAGTACTTC.

This clone came up once. The chain joins TRBV30 to TRBJ2-1, with TRBD2 matching 8 bases. Trimming removed 2 bases from V and 10 bases from J; junction bases left unmatched: 7. This CDR3 is 13 amino acids long. The germline V gene encodes CDR1 GTSNPN and CDR2 SVGIG (reference sequence). The CDR3 DNA reads TGTGCCTGGAGTTTTAGCGGGGTCAGGGAGCAGTTCTTC. It translates to CAWSFSGVREQFF.

The gene calls are TRBV10-3 and TRBJ2-7; D remains ambiguous. The germline CDR1 and CDR2 sequences are ENHRY and SYGVKD. With 3 bases removed from V and 9 bases from J, the gap between germline ends came to 18 bases. The CDR3 covers 14 residues. This CDR3 reads CAISDPGAAYRQYF. The CDR3 coding sequence is TGTGCCATCAGTGACCCCGGCGCGGCTTATCGGCAGTACTTC.

The chain joins TRBV27 to TRBJ2-7, with 12 positions matching TRBD2. Germline assignment: CDR1 MNHEY and CDR2 SMNVEV (reference sequence). The CDR3 totals 15 residues. V trimming: 4 bases; J trimming: 7 bases; junction bases outside the gene matches: 8. CDR3 in DNA: TGTGCCAGCAGTTCTCCTAGCGGGAGGGCCTGGGAGCAGTACTTC. It is translated as CASSSPSGRAWEQYF.

The rearrangement uses TRBV5-1 and TRBJ2-5; 10 nucleotides agree with TRBD2. The CDR3 has 16 amino acids. The germline gives CDR1 SGHRS, CDR2 YFSETQ. V lost 0 bases to trimming and J lost 2 bases; unmatched junction nucleotides: 4. The CDR3 here is CASSLVASGGQETQYF. The CDR3 bases are TGCGCCAGCAGCTTGGTGGCTAGCGGGGGACAAGAGACCCAGTACTTC.

The chain is built from TRBV10-3 and TRBJ1-5; TRBD1 might be the D (5 bases). Germline CDR1 reads ENHRY; CDR2 reads SYGVKD. V lost 4 bases, J lost 6 bases, and 16 bases lay in between. The CDR3 has 15 residues. The CDR3: CAISGSQRGSQPQHF. In DNA, the CDR3 is TGTGCCATCAGTGGGTCGCAAAGGGGTAGTCAGCCCCAGCATTTT.

V and J are TRBV28 and TRBJ1-2, with a possible D match to TRBD1 (5 bases). There are 17 residues in the CDR3. CDR1 MDHEN and CDR2 SYDVKM come from the germline V gene. Deletions cut 4 bases from V and 2 bases from J, with 20 bases between. The CDR3 protein is CASSSPRGETPNYGYTF. The DNA for the CDR3 is TGTGCCAGCAGTTCCCCCCGGGGGGAGACCCCGAACTATGGCTACACCTTC.

The chain recombines TRBV2 with TRBJ2-2; 9 bases agree with TRBD2. Germline CDR1 and CDR2: SNHLY and FYNNEI. V lost 4 bases to trimming and J lost 5 bases; unmatched junction nucleotides: 8. The CDR3 is 16 amino acids. CDR3 region: CASSAQAGGPTGELFF. DNA of the CDR3: TGTGCCAGCAGTGCGCAAGCGGGGGGTCCTACCGGGGAGCTGTTTTTT.